These 23 T cell receptor beta chains were sequenced from one sample in a study of cytomegalovirus exposure and HLA in healthy donors. Sequenced by immunoSEQ multiplex PCR; TCRdb stores in-frame clones only, minus some. This table has under 400,000 clones, 70% to 90% appearing once. Material for sequencing was PBMCs. The receptors were gathered from a woman in her late teens or twenties in good health and CMV-seronegative.

The V gene is TRBV4-1, the J gene TRBJ2-7, with D possibly being TRBD1 (5 bases). The CDR3 sequence is 16 residues long. The germline CDR1 and CDR2 sequences are MGHRA and YSYEKL. The V and J ends lost 0 bases and 0 bases respectively, with 12 bases between them. The CDR3 region is CASSQEQQRGSYEQYF. DNA of the CDR3: TGCGCCAGCAGCCAAGAACAACAAAGGGGCTCCTACGAGCAGTACTTC.

V is TRBV28 and J is TRBJ2-7; 7 nucleotides agree with TRBD1. Germline CDR1 is MDHEN and CDR2 is SYDVKM. With V trimmed by 1 base and J by 1 base, 4 bases remained unmatched. The CDR3 consists of 15 residues. This chain's CDR3 is CASSLLGQASYEQYF. The CDR3 nucleotides read TGTGCCAGCAGTTTATTAGGACAGGCTTCCTACGAGCAGTACTTC. The variable domain in full, with the rest retrieved from reference TRBV28 and TRBJ2-7, is DVKVTQSSRYLVKRTGEKVFLECVQDMDHENMFWYRQDPGLGLRLIYFSYDVKMKEKGDIPEGYSVSREKKERFSLILESASTNQTSMYLCASSLLGQASYEQYFGPGTRLTVT.

This chain uses TRBV27 with TRBJ2-1; TRBD2 agrees at 7 bases. This CDR3 contains 13 residues. J gave up 3 bases and V 8 bases, and 4 bases lay outside the gene matches. The germline CDR1 and CDR2 sequences are MNHEY and SMNVEV (reference sequence). CDR3 nucleotide sequence: TGTGCCAGCTTCGGACTAGTCTACAATGAGCAGTTCTTC. As protein: CASFGLVYNEQFF.

This clone is a singleton in its sample. The chain employs TRBV6-6 and TRBJ2-7; 7 bases line up with TRBD1. After removal of 6 bases from V and 7 bases from J, the junction contained 12 bases not matched to a gene. Germline-derived CDR1 and CDR2 are MNHNY and SVGAGI (reference sequence). CDR3 length: 14 amino acids. Here the CDR3 reads CASRVPGQITEQYF. The CDR3 nucleotides are TGTGCCAGCAGGGTTCCGGGACAGATTACGGAGCAGTACTTC.

The chain links TRBV2 to TRBJ2-3; possibly TRBD1 for D (7 bases). The length of the CDR3 is 16 residues. V was cut by 7 bases and J by 4 bases, with 21 bases left in between. In germline, CDR1 is SNHLY, CDR2 FYNNEI. Here the CDR3 reads CASTEDGGGGSDTQYF. The CDR3 DNA is TGTGCCAGCACCGAAGATGGAGGGGGCGGGTCAGATACGCAGTATTTT.

This sequence joins TRBV7-6 and TRBJ1-3, with D unresolved. Germline CDR1 is SGHVS and CDR2 is FNYEAQ. V lost 3 bases, J lost 0 bases, and 12 bases lay in between. There are 16 residues in the CDR3. The CDR3 DNA reads as TGTGCCAGCAGCTTTTCCAGGCCGAGCTCTGGAAACACCATATATTTT. Protein product: CASSFSRPSSGNTIYF.

The gene calls are TRBV9 and TRBJ1-1; 7 bases are shared with TRBD1. The ends lost 4 bases at V and 0 bases at J; junction bases unmatched: 6. The germline gives CDR1 SGDLS, CDR2 YYNGEE. This CDR3 is built from 15 residues. The CDR3 bases are TGTGCCAGCAGCCTGACAGGGTGGATGAACACTGAAGCTTTCTTT. This gives the protein CASSLTGWMNTEAFF.

This chain links TRBV2 with TRBJ1-3, with a tentative D call TRBD1 (6 bases). Trimming left V 7 bases short and J 0 bases short, with 16 bases between. Germline values: CDR1 SNHLY, CDR2 FYNNEI. This CDR3 region has 16 residues. Written as DNA, the CDR3 is TGTGCCAGCACCCTAAGGCACAGGGCCTCTGGAAACACCATATATTTT. Translating gives CASTLRHRASGNTIYF.

The chain has TRBV18 and TRBJ1-3; 9 positions agree with TRBD1. The CDR3 length is 18 residues. The V gene's germline CDR1 is KGHSH and CDR2 LQKENI. J was trimmed by 4 bases and V by 2 bases; bases with no gene match: 12. CDR3 sequence: CASSPRIADRGEGNTIYF. The CDR3 nucleotides are TGTGCCAGCTCACCAAGGATCGCGGACAGGGGCGAAGGAAACACCATATATTTT.

This clone appeared a single time. The chain is built from TRBV7-9 and TRBJ2-3; D not certain. Germline values: CDR1 SEHNR, CDR2 FQNEAQ (reference sequence). The CDR3 is 14 residues long. V lost 0 bases and J lost 7, with 11 bases in between. The DNA of the CDR3 is TGTGCCAGCAGCTTAGCGGGCTACTCGAATACGCAGTATTTT. It yields the protein CASSLAGYSNTQYF.

This clone was observed a handful of times. The chain recombines TRBV2 with TRBJ2-1, with 12 bases identical to TRBD2. With V trimmed by 7 bases and J by 0 bases, 1 base remained unmatched. This CDR3 spans 15 amino acids. Germline V gene sequence: CDR1 SNHLY, CDR2 FYNNEI. CDR3 region: CASTSGGASYNEQFF. For the CDR3, the DNA is TGTGCCAGCACTAGCGGGGGGGCCTCCTACAATGAGCAGTTCTTC.

The chain links TRBV5-4 to TRBJ2-3, with D unclear. The V end lost 10 bases, the J end lost 0 bases, and 12 bases lay between the germline ends. CDR3 length: 13 amino acids. CDR1 is SGHNT, CDR2 YYREEE, per germline (reference sequence). The CDR3 DNA reads as TGTGCCGGGCATGACGGTAGCACAGATACGCAGTATTTT. Protein sequence: CAGHDGSTDTQYF.

The V call is TRBV4-1, the J call TRBJ2-4; tentatively, D is TRBD1 (5 bases). Germline assignment: CDR1 MGHRA and CDR2 YSYEKL. Trimming stripped 3 bases from V and 5 bases from J, with 20 bases between. The CDR3 has 17 amino acids. The CDR3 nucleotides read TGCGCCAGCAGCCAGCAGGGTAGGGGTGGCCCCCAAAACATTCAGTACTTC. This encodes CASSQQGRGGPQNIQYF.

The chain has TRBV7-9 and TRBJ2-5; possible D gene TRBD2, 5 bases. Germline CDR1 and CDR2: SEHNR and FQNEAQ (reference sequence). Deletions cut 6 bases from V and 5 bases from J, with 7 bases between. CDR3 size: 11 residues. Here the CDR3 reads CASRLGETQYF. In DNA, the CDR3 is TGTGCCAGCAGACTAGGGGAGACCCAGTACTTC. Based on the CDR3 plus reference TRBV7-9 and TRBJ2-5, the full variable domain is DTGVSQNPRHKITKRGQNVTFRCDPISEHNRLYWYRQTLGQGPEFLTYFQNEAQLEKSRLLSDRFSAERPKGSFSTLEIQRTEQGDSAMYLCASRLGETQYFGPGTRLLVL.

V and J are TRBV5-1 and TRBJ2-7, with 10 positions matching TRBD1. This CDR3 has 15 amino acids. Losses at the gene ends were 4 bases for V and 3 bases for J; bases not matched to a gene: 7. Germline values: CDR1 SGHRS, CDR2 YFSETQ. In nucleotides, the CDR3 is TGCGCCAGCAGCCAAGCCGGGACAGGGGTCTACGAGCAGTACTTC. Translation gives CASSQAGTGVYEQYF. Filled out from reference TRBV5-1 and TRBJ2-7, the complete variable domain reads KAGVTQTPRYLIKTRGQQVTLSCSPISGHRSVSWYQQTPGQGLQFLFEYFSETQRNKGNFPGRFSGRQFSNSRSEMNVSTLELGDSALYLCASSQAGTGVYEQYFGPGTRLTVT.

This clone occurred a few times. The DNA for the CDR3 is TGCGCCAGCAGCCCCATGGGGGGGGCAGGGCCGAGCTCCTACGAGCAGTACTTC. This encodes CASSPMGGAGPSSYEQYF. The V and J genes are TRBV4-1 and TRBJ2-7; D is possibly TRBD2 (7 bases). The germline V and J ends were trimmed by 4 bases and 0 bases, with 22 bases remaining between them. Germline V gene lookup returns CDR1 MGHRA and CDR2 YSYEKL. This CDR3 is 18 amino acids long.

The chain links TRBV27 to TRBJ2-7; TRBD1 matches 7 bases. The CDR3 covers 13 residues. V gave up 6 bases and J gave up 5 bases; unmatched junction bases: 7. Germline assignment: CDR1 MNHEY and CDR2 SMNVEV (reference sequence). The CDR3 region is CASRLTGLDEQYF. The DNA of the CDR3 is TGTGCCAGCAGATTGACAGGGTTGGACGAGCAGTACTTC.

This clone occurred once. The rearrangement uses TRBV6-4 and TRBJ2-2; a possible D gene is TRBD1 (6 bases). Germline V gene sequence: CDR1 MRHNA, CDR2 SNTAGT. Trimming stripped 5 bases from V and 2 bases from J, with 9 bases between. The CDR3 totals 14 residues. The CDR3: CASSPGQNTGELFF. The DNA for the CDR3 is TGTGCCAGCAGTCCGGGACAAAACACCGGGGAGCTGTTTTTT.

The CDR3 loop reads CASSPSITRGEKLFF. As DNA, the CDR3 is TGTGCCAGCAGTCCCTCCATCACTCGGGGTGAAAAACTGTTTTTT. The chain employs TRBV6-6 and TRBJ1-4, with no clear D. The germline gives CDR1 MNHNY, CDR2 SVGAGI (reference sequence). CDR3 length equals 15 residues. V gave up 5 bases and J gave up 7 bases, with 17 bases separating them.

The CDR3 spells CASSPDPGQPQHF. CDR3 bases: TGTGCCAGCAGTCCAGACCCGGGGCAGCCCCAGCATTTT. The rearrangement links TRBV28 to TRBJ1-5; D call uncertain. The CDR3 is 13 residues long. Per the germline V gene, CDR1 is MDHEN and CDR2 is SYDVKM. The germline V and J ends were trimmed by 5 bases and 7 bases, with 12 bases remaining between them.

This rearrangement joins TRBV6-5 to TRBJ1-4; D unclear. The ends were cut back, 0 bases at V and 8 bases at J, with 10 bases in the middle. From germline, CDR1 is MNHEY and CDR2 SVGAGI. This CDR3 has 14 amino acids. The chain's CDR3 is CASSYSGIREKLFF. CDR3 DNA sequence: TGTGCCAGCAGTTACTCCGGGATTAGGGAAAAACTGTTTTTT.

Details on this clone: Other nucleotide sequences in the sample specify the same CDR3. V usage is TRBV28 and J usage is TRBJ2-2; 8 bases are shared with TRBD1. This CDR3 comprises 15 residues. Germline V CDR1 and CDR2: MDHEN, SYDVKM. The J segment lost 0 bases and the V segment lost 6 bases, leaving 3 bases of the junction unmatched. The CDR3 reads CASSNRGANTGELFF. Written as DNA, the CDR3 is TGTGCCAGCAGCAACAGGGGGGCGAACACCGGGGAGCTGTTTTTT.

This chain uses TRBV2 with TRBJ2-1; TRBD2 aligns across 12 bases. Germline V lookup: CDR1 SNHLY, CDR2 FYNNEI. The CDR3 extends over 15 amino acids. V shed 6 bases, J shed 4 bases, and the junction held 4 bases outside the gene matches. The CDR3 region has the DNA TGTGCCAGCAGGAGGACTAGCGGGGAATACAATGAGCAGTTCTTC. It specifies CASRRTSGEYNEQFF.